This paragraph reports one T cell receptor (beta chain). What it binds is unknown. This CDR3 spans 13 amino acids. V was pared by 7 bases and J by 4 bases, with 17 bases between. CDR1 and CDR2 (germline): GTSNPN, SVGIG (reference sequence). The repertoire was sequenced with immunoSEQ multiplex PCR; TCRdb's copy has only in-frame clones and lacks some. The sample comprises about 92,000 clones, 80% to 90% of which are singletons, and more than 15% rests with the top ten. The data were obtained in a study of glioma-infiltrating T cells after dendritic cell vaccination. Study-wide results and limits: The cohort had few patients with full blood and tumor sets.

This chain joins TRBV30 and TRBJ2-7; maybe TRBD1 (6 bases). Sequenced material: blood, taken before dendritic cell vaccination. The receptor's source is a human donor with glioblastoma. This chain's CDR3 is CAFQGPGEYEQYF. The CDR3 DNA follows: TGTGCCTTTCAGGGGCCCGGGGAATACGAGCAGTACTTC.